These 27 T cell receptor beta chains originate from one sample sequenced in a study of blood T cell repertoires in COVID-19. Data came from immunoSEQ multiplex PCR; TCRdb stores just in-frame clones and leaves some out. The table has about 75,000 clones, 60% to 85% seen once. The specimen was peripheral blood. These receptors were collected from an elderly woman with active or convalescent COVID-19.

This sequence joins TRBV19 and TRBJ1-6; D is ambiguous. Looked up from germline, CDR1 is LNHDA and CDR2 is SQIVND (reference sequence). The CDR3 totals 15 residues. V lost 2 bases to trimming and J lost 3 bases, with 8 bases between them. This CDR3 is CASSIRRSYNSPLHF. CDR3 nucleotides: TGTGCCAGTAGTATAAGGCGGAGCTATAATTCACCCCTCCACTTT.

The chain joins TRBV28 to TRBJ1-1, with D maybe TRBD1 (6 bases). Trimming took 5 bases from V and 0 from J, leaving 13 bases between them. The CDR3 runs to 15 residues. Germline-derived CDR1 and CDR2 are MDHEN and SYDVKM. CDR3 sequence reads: CASSPRGRMNTEAFF. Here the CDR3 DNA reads TGTGCCAGCAGTCCGCGGGGGCGAATGAACACTGAAGCTTTCTTT.

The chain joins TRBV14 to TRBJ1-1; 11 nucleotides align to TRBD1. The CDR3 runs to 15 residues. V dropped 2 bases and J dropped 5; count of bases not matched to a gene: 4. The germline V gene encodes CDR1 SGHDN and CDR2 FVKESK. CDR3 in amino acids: CASSQPGQGATEAFF. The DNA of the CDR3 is TGTGCCAGCAGCCAACCAGGACAGGGGGCGACTGAAGCTTTCTTT.

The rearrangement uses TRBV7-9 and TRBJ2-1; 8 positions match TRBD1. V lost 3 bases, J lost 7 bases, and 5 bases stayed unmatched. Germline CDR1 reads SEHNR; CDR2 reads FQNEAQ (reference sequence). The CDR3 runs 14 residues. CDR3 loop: CASSFRDRLNEQFF. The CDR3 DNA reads TGTGCCAGCAGCTTCCGGGACAGGCTAAATGAGCAGTTCTTC.

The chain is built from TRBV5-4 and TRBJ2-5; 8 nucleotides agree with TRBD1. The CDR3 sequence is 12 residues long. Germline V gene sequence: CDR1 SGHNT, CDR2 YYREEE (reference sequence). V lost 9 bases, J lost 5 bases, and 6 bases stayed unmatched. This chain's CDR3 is CATGDRLETQYF. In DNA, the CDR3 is TGTGCCACCGGGGACAGGCTGGAGACCCAGTACTTC.

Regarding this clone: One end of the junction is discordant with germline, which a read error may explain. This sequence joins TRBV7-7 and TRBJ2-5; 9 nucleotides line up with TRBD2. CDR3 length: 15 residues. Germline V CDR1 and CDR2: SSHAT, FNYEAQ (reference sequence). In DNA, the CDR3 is TGTGCTAGCAGCTCTGCTGCGGGAGGGCAAGAGACCCAGTACTTC. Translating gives CASSSAAGGQETQYF.

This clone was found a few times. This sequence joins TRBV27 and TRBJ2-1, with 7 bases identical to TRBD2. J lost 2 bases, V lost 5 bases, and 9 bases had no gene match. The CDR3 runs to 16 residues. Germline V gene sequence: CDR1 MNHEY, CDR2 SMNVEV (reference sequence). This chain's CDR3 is CASSLNAGTTYNEQFF. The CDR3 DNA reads TGTGCCAGCAGTCTTAACGCCGGGACTACCTACAATGAGCAGTTCTTC.

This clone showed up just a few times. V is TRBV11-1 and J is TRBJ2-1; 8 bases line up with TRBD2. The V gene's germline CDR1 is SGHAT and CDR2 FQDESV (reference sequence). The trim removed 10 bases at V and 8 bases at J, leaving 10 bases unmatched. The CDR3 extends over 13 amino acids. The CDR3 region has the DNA TGTGCCACCCGGGGGGGAGGGCCTCATGAGCAGTTCTTC. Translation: CATRGGGPHEQFF.

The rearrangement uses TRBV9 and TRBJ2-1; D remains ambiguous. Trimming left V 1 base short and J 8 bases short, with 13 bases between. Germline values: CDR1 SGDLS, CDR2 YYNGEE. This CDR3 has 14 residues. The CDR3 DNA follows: TGTGCCAGCAGCGTAACTCATCGGTCCGATGAGCAGTTCTTC. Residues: CASSVTHRSDEQFF.

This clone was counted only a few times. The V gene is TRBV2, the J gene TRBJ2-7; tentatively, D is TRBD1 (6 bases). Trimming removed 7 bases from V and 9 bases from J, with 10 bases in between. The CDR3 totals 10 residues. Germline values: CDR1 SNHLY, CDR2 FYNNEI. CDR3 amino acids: CASTQGVQYF. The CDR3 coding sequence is TGTGCCAGCACACAGGGAGTGCAGTACTTC.

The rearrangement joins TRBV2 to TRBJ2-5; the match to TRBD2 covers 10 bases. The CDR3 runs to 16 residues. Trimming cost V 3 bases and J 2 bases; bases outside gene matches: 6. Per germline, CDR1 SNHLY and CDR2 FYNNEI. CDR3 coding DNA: TGTGCCAGCAGTGATTGGCTAGCGGGGGCTCAAGAGACCCAGTACTTC. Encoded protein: CASSDWLAGAQETQYF.

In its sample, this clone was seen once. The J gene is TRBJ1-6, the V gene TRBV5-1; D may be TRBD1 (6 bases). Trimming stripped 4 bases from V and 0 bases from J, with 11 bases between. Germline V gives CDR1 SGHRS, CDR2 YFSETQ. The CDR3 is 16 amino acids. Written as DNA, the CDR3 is TGCGCCAGCAGCCCAGGGGTTGGCTCCTATAATTCACCCCTCCACTTT. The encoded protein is CASSPGVGSYNSPLHF.

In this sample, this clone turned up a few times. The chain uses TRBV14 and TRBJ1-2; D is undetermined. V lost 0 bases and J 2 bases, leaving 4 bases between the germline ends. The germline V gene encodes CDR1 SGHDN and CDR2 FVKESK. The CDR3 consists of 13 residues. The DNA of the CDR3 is TGTGCCAGCAGCCAAGACTTGAACTATGGCTACACCTTC. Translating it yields CASSQDLNYGYTF. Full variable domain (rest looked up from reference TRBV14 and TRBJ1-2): EAGVTQFPSHSVIEKGQTVTLRCDPISGHDNLYWYRRVMGKEIKFLLHFVKESKQDESGMPNNRFLAERTGGTYSTLKVQPAELEDSGVYFCASSQDLNYGYTFGSGTRLTVV.

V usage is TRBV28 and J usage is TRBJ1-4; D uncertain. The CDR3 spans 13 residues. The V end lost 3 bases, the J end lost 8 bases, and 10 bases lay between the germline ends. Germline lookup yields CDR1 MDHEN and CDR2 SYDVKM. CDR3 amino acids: CASSFDRWEKLFF. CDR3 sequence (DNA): TGTGCCAGCAGTTTCGATCGGTGGGAAAAACTGTTTTTT.

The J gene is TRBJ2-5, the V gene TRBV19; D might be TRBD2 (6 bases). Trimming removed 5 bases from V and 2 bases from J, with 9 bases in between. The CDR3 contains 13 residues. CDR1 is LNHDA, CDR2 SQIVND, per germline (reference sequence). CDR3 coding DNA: TGTGCCAGTAGTCCCGGGACTCAAGAGACCCAGTACTTC. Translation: CASSPGTQETQYF.

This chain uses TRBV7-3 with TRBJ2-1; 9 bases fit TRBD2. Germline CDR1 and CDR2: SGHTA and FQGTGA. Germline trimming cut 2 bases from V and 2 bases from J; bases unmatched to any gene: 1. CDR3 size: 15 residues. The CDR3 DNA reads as TGTGCCAGCAGCTTACGACTAGCGGCCTACAATGAGCAGTTCTTC. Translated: CASSLRLAAYNEQFF.

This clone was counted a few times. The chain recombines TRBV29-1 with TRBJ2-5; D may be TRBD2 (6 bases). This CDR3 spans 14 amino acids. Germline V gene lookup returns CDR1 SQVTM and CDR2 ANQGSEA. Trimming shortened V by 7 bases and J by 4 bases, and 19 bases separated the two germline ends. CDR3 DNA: TGCAGCGCCCCCTCTAGTGCGGGGCCAGAGACCCAGTACTTC. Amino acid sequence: CSAPSSAGPETQYF. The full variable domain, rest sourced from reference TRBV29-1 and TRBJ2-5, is SAVISQKPSRDICQRGTSLTIQCQVDSQVTMMFWYRQQPGQSLTLIATANQGSEATYESGFVIDKFPISRPNLTFSTLTVSNMSPEDSSIYLCSAPSSAGPETQYFGPGTRLLVL.

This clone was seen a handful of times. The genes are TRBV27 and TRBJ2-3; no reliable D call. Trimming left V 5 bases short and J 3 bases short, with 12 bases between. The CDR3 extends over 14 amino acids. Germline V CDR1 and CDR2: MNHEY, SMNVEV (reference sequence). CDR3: CASSPSRLTDTQYF. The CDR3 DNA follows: TGTGCCAGCAGTCCATCCCGACTGACAGATACGCAGTATTTT.

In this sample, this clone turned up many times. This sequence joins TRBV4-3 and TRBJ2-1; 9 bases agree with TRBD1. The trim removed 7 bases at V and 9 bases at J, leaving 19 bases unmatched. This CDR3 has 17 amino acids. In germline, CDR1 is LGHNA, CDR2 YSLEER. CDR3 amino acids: CASTNKGLGQGFSEQFF. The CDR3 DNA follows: TGCGCCAGCACCAATAAGGGGTTGGGACAGGGATTTTCTGAGCAGTTCTTC.

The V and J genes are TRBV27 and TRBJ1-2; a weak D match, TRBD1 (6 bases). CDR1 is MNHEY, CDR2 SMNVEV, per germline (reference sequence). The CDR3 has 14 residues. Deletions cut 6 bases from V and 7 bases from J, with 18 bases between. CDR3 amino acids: CASSYSTGPAGYTF. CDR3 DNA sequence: TGTGCCAGCAGCTACTCGACAGGACCAGCTGGCTACACCTTC.

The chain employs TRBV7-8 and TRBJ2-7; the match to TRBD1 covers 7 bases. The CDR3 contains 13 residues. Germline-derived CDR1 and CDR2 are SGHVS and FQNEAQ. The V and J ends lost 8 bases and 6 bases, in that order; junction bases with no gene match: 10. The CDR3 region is CASRQGIGSEQYF. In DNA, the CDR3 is TGTGCCAGCCGACAGGGTATAGGATCCGAGCAGTACTTC.

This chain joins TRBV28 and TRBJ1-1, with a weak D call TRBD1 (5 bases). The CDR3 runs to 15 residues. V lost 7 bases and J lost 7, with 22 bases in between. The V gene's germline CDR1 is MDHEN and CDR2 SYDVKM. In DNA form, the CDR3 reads TGTGCCAGCATCCTAAATAAAGGGGTAGCTGGTGAAGCTTTCTTT. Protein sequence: CASILNKGVAGEAFF.

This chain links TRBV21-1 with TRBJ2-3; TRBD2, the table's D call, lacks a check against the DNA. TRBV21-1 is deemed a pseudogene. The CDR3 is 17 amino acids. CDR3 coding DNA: TGTGCCAGCAGCAAAGGACTAGCGGGAGGGCCAACGGATACGCAGTATTTT. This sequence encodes CASSKGLAGGPTDTQYF.

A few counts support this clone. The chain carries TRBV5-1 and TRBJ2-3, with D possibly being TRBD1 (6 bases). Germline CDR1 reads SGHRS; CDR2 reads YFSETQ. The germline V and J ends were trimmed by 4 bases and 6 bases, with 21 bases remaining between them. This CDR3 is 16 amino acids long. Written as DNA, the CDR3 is TGCGCCAGCAGCGGAGAATATGGCCAGGGGACGGATACGCAGTATTTT. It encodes CASSGEYGQGTDTQYF.

The CDR3 reads CASSVEQNAGNTIYF. CDR3 DNA: TGTGCCAGCAGCGTGGAGCAGAATGCCGGAAACACCATATATTTT. The chain uses TRBV9 and TRBJ1-3; D is unclear. Germline lookup yields CDR1 SGDLS and CDR2 YYNGEE. Trimming took 2 bases from V and 4 from J, leaving 13 bases between them. The CDR3 is 15 amino acids.

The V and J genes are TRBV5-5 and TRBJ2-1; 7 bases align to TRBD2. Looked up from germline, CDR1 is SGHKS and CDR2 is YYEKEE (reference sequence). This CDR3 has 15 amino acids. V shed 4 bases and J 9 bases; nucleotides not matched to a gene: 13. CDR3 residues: CASSPLTSSITEQFF. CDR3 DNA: TGTGCCAGCAGCCCCTTGACTAGCTCGATCACTGAGCAGTTCTTC.

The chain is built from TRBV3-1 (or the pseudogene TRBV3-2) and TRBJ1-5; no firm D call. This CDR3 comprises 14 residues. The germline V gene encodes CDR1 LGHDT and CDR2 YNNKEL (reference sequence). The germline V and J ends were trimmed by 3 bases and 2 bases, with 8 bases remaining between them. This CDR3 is CASSHGSGNQPQHF. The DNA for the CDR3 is TGTGCCAGCAGCCACGGGTCGGGCAATCAGCCCCAGCATTTT.